This T cell receptor (beta chain) derives from a study of T cell repertoires in cytomegalovirus infection. Study-level background: CMV infection plus the matching HLA type was flagged by public TCR beta signatures.

Findings of the study overall: Ex vivo, HLA-C-restricted CMV-specific TCR beta clonotypes prevailed over the rest of the response.

One entry per CDR3 protein results from TCRdb running MiXCR on the reads. The sample yields some 600,000 distinct CDR3 sequences, less than 25% seen once. The CDR3 is made up of 18 amino acids. The germline V gene encodes CDR1 SGHTA and CDR2 FQGNSA. For this clonotype: Its target is unknown. The junction shows a germline mismatch at one end, possibly a read error.

The chain employs TRBV7-2 and TRBJ2-2, with 7 bases identical to TRBD1. This receptor was obtained from a human donor in good health (CMV status not recorded). Some clones in this sample may be carry-over from other donors' samples. Material: CD8+ T cells from PBMCs. The CDR3 is CANSLGTALHPNTGELFF. The CDR3 nucleotides are TGTGCCAACAGCTTAGGGACAGCCCTACACCCGAACACCGGGGAGCTGTTTTTT.